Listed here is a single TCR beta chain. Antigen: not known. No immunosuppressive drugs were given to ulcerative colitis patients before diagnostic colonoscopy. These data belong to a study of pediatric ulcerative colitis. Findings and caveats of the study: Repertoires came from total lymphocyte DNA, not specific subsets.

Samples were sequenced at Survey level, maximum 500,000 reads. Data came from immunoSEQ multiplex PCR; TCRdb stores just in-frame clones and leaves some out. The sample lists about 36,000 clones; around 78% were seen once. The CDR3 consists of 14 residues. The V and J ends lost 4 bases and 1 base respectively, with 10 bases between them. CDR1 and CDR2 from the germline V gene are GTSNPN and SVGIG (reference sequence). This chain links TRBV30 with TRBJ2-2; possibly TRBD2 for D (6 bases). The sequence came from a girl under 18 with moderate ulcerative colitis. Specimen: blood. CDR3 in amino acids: CAWNVGGNTGELFF. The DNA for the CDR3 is TGTGCCTGGAATGTGGGGGGGAACACCGGGGAGCTGTTTTTT.